Below, 18 T cell receptor beta chains from the same sample are listed, as sequenced in a study of response to subunit inactivated influenza vaccine (dated by TCRdb to about 2018). Libraries were made using RT-PCR. The sequencing machine was an Illumina HiSeq 2500. The public reads were reanalyzed by TCRdb: fastp trimming at Q25, MiXCR alignment, in-frame beta chains only. Each CDR3 protein appears once, grouped with its most common genes and DNA. The sample data list around 580,000 distinct CDR3 sequences, and 13% to 15% of these were observed just once. Approximately 12% of the sample lies in the top ten. The specimen was PBMCs from blood, collected approximately 13 days after vaccination. The receptor set was obtained from a man aged 45-60 years who received an inactivated influenza vaccine. Donor details come from another sample of the same person, matched by shared clones.

The chain combines TRBV28 with TRBJ1-2; 8 nucleotides match TRBD1. V trimming: 6 bases; J trimming: 4 bases; junction bases outside the gene matches: 4. Germline assignment: CDR1 MDHEN and CDR2 SYDVKM. CDR3 size: 13 residues. CDR3 region: CASRTQGGYGYTF. CDR3 bases: TGTGCCAGCAGGACACAGGGGGGCTATGGCTACACCTTC.

The chain combines TRBV4-3 with TRBJ2-3; D may correspond to TRBD1 or TRBD2 (5 bases each). This CDR3 has 14 amino acids. V was cut by 3 bases and J by 5 bases, with 12 bases left in between. Germline V gene data show CDR1 as LGHNA and CDR2 as YSLEER. The chain's CDR3 is CASSQRREKDTQYF. In DNA form, the CDR3 reads TGCGCCAGCAGCCAGCGCAGGGAGAAAGATACGCAGTATTTT.

In its sample, this clonotype was seen many times. This chain connects TRBV4-3 to TRBJ1-5; the D is unclear. The V gene lost 0 bases and the J gene lost 7 bases, with 13 bases spanning the gap. CDR1 is LGHNA, CDR2 YSLEER, per germline. This CDR3 has 15 residues. The chain's CDR3 is CASSQDAAADQPQHF. For the CDR3, the DNA is TGCGCCAGCAGCCAAGATGCGGCAGCCGACCAGCCCCAGCATTTT.

V and J are TRBV29-1 and TRBJ2-5; tentatively, D is TRBD1 (5 bases). Between the trimmed V and J ends, which lost 3 bases and 5 bases, there was a span of 16 bases. The CDR3 contains 14 residues. The germline CDR1 and CDR2 sequences are SQVTM and ANQGSEA. CDR3 residues: CSVDKTAPGETQYF. CDR3 DNA sequence: TGCAGCGTTGACAAGACAGCCCCCGGGGAGACCCAGTACTTC. The variable domain in full, with the rest retrieved from reference TRBV29-1 and TRBJ2-5, is SAVISQKPSRDICQRGTSLTIQCQVDSQVTMMFWYRQQPGQSLTLIATANQGSEATYESGFVIDKFPISRPNLTFSTLTVSNMSPEDSSIYLCSVDKTAPGETQYFGPGTRLLVL.

The CDR3 loop is CASRRGGMVDTQYF. CDR3 in DNA: TGTGCCAGTAGAAGGGGGGGCATGGTAGATACGCAGTATTTT. The V call is TRBV6-1, the J call TRBJ2-3; maybe TRBD2 (7 bases). V was shortened by 9 bases and J by 5 bases, with 18 bases between the two germline ends. The CDR3 contains 14 residues. Per germline, CDR1 MNHNS and CDR2 SASEGT.

V is TRBV5-1 and J is TRBJ2-7, with D possibly being TRBD1 (6 bases). The CDR3 consists of 13 residues. Trimming cost V 5 bases and J 7 bases, with 16 bases left between them. Looked up from germline, CDR1 is SGHRS and CDR2 is YFSETQ. The CDR3 coding sequence is TGCGCCAGCAGTAGTGACAGGACGGGGGAGCAGTACTTC. It translates to CASSSDRTGEQYF.

The rearrangement joins TRBV9 to TRBJ2-3, with 11 positions matching TRBD1. Losses at the gene ends were 7 bases for V and 3 bases for J; bases not matched to a gene: 1. The CDR3 is made up of 13 amino acids. Per the germline V gene, CDR1 is SGDLS and CDR2 is YYNGEE. This chain's CDR3 is CASGQGATDTQYF. The DNA for the CDR3 is TGTGCCAGCGGACAGGGGGCAACAGATACGCAGTATTTT.

The V call is TRBV4-3, the J call TRBJ2-2; possible D gene TRBD1, 5 bases. The CDR3 consists of 16 residues. Looked up from germline, CDR1 is LGHNA and CDR2 is YSLEER. V was shortened by 0 bases and J by 3 bases, with 11 bases between the two germline ends. CDR3: CASSQESGRYTGELFF. In DNA form, the CDR3 reads TGCGCCAGCAGCCAAGAATCAGGGCGTTACACCGGGGAGCTGTTTTTT.

This clonotype was counted at least ten times. The gene calls are TRBV7-8 and TRBJ2-1; TRBD2 matches at 14 bases. CDR1 SGHVS and CDR2 FQNEAQ come from the germline V gene. V lost 1 base, J lost 10 bases, and 12 bases stayed unmatched. The length of the CDR3 is 18 residues. CDR3 nucleotide sequence: TGTGCCAGCAGCTTAGTCGGAGGGACTAGCGGGAGTATCAGGGAGCAGTTCTTC. It yields the protein CASSLVGGTSGSIREQFF.

This clonotype was detected many times. The J gene is TRBJ2-4, the V gene TRBV4-1; 8 bases fit TRBD2. V shed 2 bases, J shed 0 bases, and the junction held 9 bases outside the gene matches. The CDR3 extends over 18 amino acids. Germline lookup yields CDR1 MGHRA and CDR2 YSYEKL. The CDR3 protein is CASSQWIGGDLAKNIQYF. In DNA form, the CDR3 reads TGCGCCAGCAGCCAATGGATCGGGGGGGACCTAGCCAAAAACATTCAGTACTTC.

This rearrangement joins TRBV27 to TRBJ2-5; D is perhaps TRBD1 (6 bases). V was cut by 4 bases and J by 4 bases, with 10 bases left in between. The CDR3 is made up of 13 amino acids. Germline CDR1 is MNHEY and CDR2 is SMNVEV (reference sequence). In nucleotides, the CDR3 is TGTGCCAGCAGTTCGACAGGAGGAGAGACCCAGTACTTC. Amino acid sequence: CASSSTGGETQYF.

The genes are TRBV7-2 and TRBJ2-7, with TRBD2 identical over 9 bases. The CDR3 spans 19 residues. The V and J ends lost 0 bases and 4 bases, in that order; junction bases with no gene match: 16. Germline V gene data show CDR1 as SGHTA and CDR2 as FQGNSA. The CDR3: CASSLAPMRREGPGYEQYF. CDR3 coding DNA: TGTGCCAGCAGCTTAGCCCCCATGAGGCGGGAGGGCCCGGGGTACGAGCAGTACTTC. Drawing the rest from reference TRBV7-2 and TRBJ2-7, the complete variable domain is GAGVSQSPSNKVTEKGKDVELRCDPISGHTALYWYRQSLGQGLEFLIYFQGNSAPDKSGLPSDRFSAERTGGSVSTLTIQRTQQEDSAVYLCASSLAPMRREGPGYEQYFGPGTRLTVT.

The chain couples TRBV5-8 to TRBJ1-4; tentative D call: TRBD1 (6 bases). Trimming took 2 bases from V and 5 from J, leaving 16 bases between them. Germline V lookup: CDR1 SGHTS, CDR2 YDEGEE. The CDR3 is 16 residues long. Here the CDR3 reads CASSFRGWDTNEKLFF. The DNA for the CDR3 is TGTGCCAGCAGCTTCCGGGGTTGGGACACGAATGAAAAACTGTTTTTT.

The sample holds a few counts of this clonotype. The chain joins TRBV4-2 to TRBJ2-1, with unresolved D. Germline V gene data show CDR1 as LGHNA and CDR2 as YNFKEQ. Trimming shortened V by 0 bases and J by 4 bases, and 13 bases separated the two germline ends. The CDR3 extends over 16 amino acids. CDR3 protein: CASSQDINPSYNEQFF. For the CDR3, the DNA is TGTGCCAGCAGCCAAGACATCAACCCTAGTTACAATGAGCAGTTCTTC.

This clonotype was seen a few times. This rearrangement joins TRBV7-9 to TRBJ2-3; D is unresolved. V lost 3 bases, J lost 6 bases, and 16 bases lay in between. Germline V gene sequence: CDR1 SEHNR, CDR2 FQNEAQ (reference sequence). This CDR3 has 15 residues. The CDR3 sequence is CASSLGSTLWDTQYF. In DNA, the CDR3 is TGTGCCAGCAGCTTGGGGTCGACCCTATGGGATACGCAGTATTTT.

The chain has TRBV10-2 and TRBJ2-5, with 10 bases matching TRBD2. The V segment lost 8 bases and the J segment 4 bases; nucleotides outside the gene matches: 10. The CDR3 covers 15 residues. Germline CDR1 WSHSY, CDR2 SAAADI. Written as DNA, the CDR3 is TGCGCCAGCTGCCCTGGGGGACTAGCGACAGAGACCCAGTACTTC. Translating gives CASCPGGLATETQYF.

This clonotype was counted only a few times. V usage is TRBV28 and J usage is TRBJ2-7; no clear D. The CDR3 loop spans 13 amino acids. Per germline, CDR1 MDHEN and CDR2 SYDVKM. Trimming took 2 bases from V and 6 from J, leaving 11 bases between them. The CDR3 is CASSLNAFGEQYF. The CDR3 DNA is TGTGCCAGCAGTTTAAATGCCTTTGGCGAGCAGTACTTC.

A few counts support this clonotype. The chain carries TRBV4-3 and TRBJ2-4; D remains unclear. The CDR3 has 16 amino acids. The ends were cut back, 0 bases at V and 1 base at J, with 10 bases in the middle. Per germline, CDR1 LGHNA and CDR2 YSLEER. CDR3 residues: CASSQDISWAKNIQYF. CDR3 in DNA: TGCGCCAGCAGCCAAGATATCAGTTGGGCCAAAAACATTCAGTACTTC.